This entry lists 20 T cell receptor beta chains sequenced from one sample in a study of blood T cell repertoires in COVID-19. Here immunoSEQ multiplex PCR was the method, and the copy in TCRdb shows in-frame clones only, minus some. The sample lists approximately 150,000 clones, around 80% occurring once. Sequencing was carried out using PBMCs or T cells enriched from blood (not recorded which). The source is a man aged 65 to 79 who had been exposed to COVID-19.

The chain recombines TRBV19 with TRBJ2-5, with 7 nucleotides matching TRBD1. CDR3 size: 16 residues. The ends lost 5 bases at V and 6 bases at J; junction bases unmatched: 15. Germline V gene sequence: CDR1 LNHDA, CDR2 SQIVND (reference sequence). CDR3 coding DNA: TGTGCCAGTAGTCCCGACAGAGACAGGGTCAAGAAGACCCAGTACTTC. Encoded protein: CASSPDRDRVKKTQYF.

This clone showed up just once. The gene calls are TRBV2 and TRBJ1-5; perhaps TRBD1 as D (6 bases). The CDR3 spans 14 residues. The V and J ends lost 3 bases and 7 bases respectively, with 13 bases between them. The germline V gene has CDR1 SNHLY and CDR2 FYNNEI. CDR3 in DNA: TGTGCCAGCAGTGAGGGGTCAGGGGAACAGCCCCAGCATTTT. Residues: CASSEGSGEQPQHF.

The V gene is TRBV9, the J gene TRBJ2-5; 7 bases map to TRBD2. J lost 5 bases, V lost 2 bases, and 12 bases had no gene match. CDR1 and CDR2 from the germline V gene are SGDLS and YYNGEE. The CDR3 extends over 16 amino acids. CDR3: CASSVGRVGIGETQYF. The CDR3 DNA sequence: TGTGCCAGCAGCGTGGGGAGGGTCGGAATTGGCGAGACCCAGTACTTC.

The chain combines TRBV7-2 with TRBJ2-5, with 9 nucleotides matching TRBD2. In germline, CDR1 is SGHTA, CDR2 FQGNSA. This CDR3 is 17 amino acids long. V lost 2 bases to trimming and J lost 3 bases; unmatched junction nucleotides: 10. CDR3 sequence reads: CASSLLAGTSNKETQYF. The CDR3 nucleotides are TGTGCCAGCAGCTTACTAGCAGGGACTAGCAATAAAGAGACCCAGTACTTC.

The rearrangement links TRBV28 to TRBJ1-2; no reliable D call. From germline, CDR1 is MDHEN and CDR2 SYDVKM. V gave up 7 bases and J gave up 2 bases, with 14 bases separating them. The CDR3 runs 14 residues. The CDR3: CASNYISENYGYTF. The DNA for the CDR3 is TGTGCCAGCAACTATATCTCCGAAAACTATGGCTACACCTTC.

The V call is TRBV28, the J call TRBJ2-1; possibly TRBD2 for D (6 bases). This CDR3 is built from 13 residues. Germline V gene lookup returns CDR1 MDHEN and CDR2 SYDVKM. Trimming shortened V by 3 bases and J by 8 bases, and 11 bases separated the two germline ends. The CDR3: CASSLGGMDEQFF. The CDR3 coding sequence is TGTGCCAGCAGTTTGGGGGGTATGGATGAGCAGTTCTTC. Filled out from reference TRBV28 and TRBJ2-1, the complete variable domain reads DVKVTQSSRYLVKRTGEKVFLECVQDMDHENMFWYRQDPGLGLRLIYFSYDVKMKEKGDIPEGYSVSREKKERFSLILESASTNQTSMYLCASSLGGMDEQFFGPGTRLTVL.

This clone was found once. CDR3 loop: CASIAGVTSGANVLTF. The CDR3 DNA is TGTGCCAGTATAGCGGGAGTCACCTCTGGGGCCAACGTCCTGACTTTC. The rearrangement joins TRBV19 to TRBJ2-6, with TRBD2 identical over 9 bases. V lost 7 bases to trimming and J lost 0 bases; unmatched junction nucleotides: 4. The CDR3 has 16 residues. Germline loops: CDR1 LNHDA, CDR2 SQIVND (reference sequence).

This chain uses TRBV6-5 with TRBJ2-7; 11 bases match TRBD2. Per germline, CDR1 MNHEY and CDR2 SVGAGI. The CDR3 extends over 15 amino acids. V was pared by 0 bases and J by 3 bases, with 1 base of the junction left unmatched. The CDR3 sequence is CASSYSTSGSYEQYF. CDR3 nucleotides: TGTGCCAGCAGTTACTCTACTAGCGGGAGCTACGAGCAGTACTTC.

J is TRBJ2-1 and V is TRBV19; the match to TRBD2 covers 14 bases. CDR3 length: 18 amino acids. CDR1 and CDR2 (germline): LNHDA, SQIVND (reference sequence). V shed 0 bases and J 5 bases; nucleotides not matched to a gene: 6. The CDR3 DNA is TGTGCCAGTAGTATAGACCCCGGACTAGCGGGGGGCGACAATGAGCAGTTCTTC. Amino acids: CASSIDPGLAGGDNEQFF.

The gene calls are TRBV5-4 and TRBJ1-2, with TRBD1 identical over 7 bases. The V segment lost 0 bases and the J segment 3 bases; nucleotides outside the gene matches: 5. The CDR3 loop spans 15 amino acids. Germline CDR1 and CDR2: SGHNT and YYREEE (reference sequence). The CDR3 spells CASSLGPGTDYGYTF. DNA for the CDR3: TGTGCCAGCAGCTTGGGGCCCGGGACAGACTATGGCTACACCTTC.

This clone was detected a few times. The chain recombines TRBV7-2 with TRBJ2-1, with TRBD1 matching over 9 bases. The CDR3 runs to 15 residues. Germline V gives CDR1 SGHTA, CDR2 FQGNSA. The trim removed 1 base at V and 7 bases at J, leaving 5 bases unmatched. CDR3 region: CASSLVQGAMNEQFF. Written as DNA, the CDR3 is TGTGCCAGCAGCTTAGTACAGGGGGCTATGAATGAGCAGTTCTTC. Drawing the rest from reference TRBV7-2 and TRBJ2-1, the complete variable domain is GAGVSQSPSNKVTEKGKDVELRCDPISGHTALYWYRQSLGQGLEFLIYFQGNSAPDKSGLPSDRFSAERTGGSVSTLTIQRTQQEDSAVYLCASSLVQGAMNEQFFGPGTRLTVL.

The chain links TRBV27 to TRBJ2-1; 13 bases match TRBD2. The CDR3 covers 16 residues. Trimming at V came to 5 bases and at J to 4 bases, leaving 5 bases not matched to a gene. Germline loops: CDR1 MNHEY, CDR2 SMNVEV (reference sequence). CDR3 loop: CASSGLAGDSYNEQFF. In DNA, the CDR3 is TGTGCCAGCAGTGGACTAGCGGGAGACTCATACAATGAGCAGTTCTTC.

This clone was detected a few times. The rearrangement uses TRBV13 and TRBJ2-7, with D perhaps matching TRBD1 (6 bases). The CDR3 spans 14 residues. Germline V gives CDR1 PRHDT, CDR2 FYEKMQ (reference sequence). V was clipped by 5 bases and J by 1 base, with 12 bases between them. In nucleotides, the CDR3 is TGTGCCAGCAGCCCCCCGGGACAATCCTACGAGCAGTACTTC. The encoded protein is CASSPPGQSYEQYF. Full variable domain (rest looked up from reference TRBV13 and TRBJ2-7): AAGVIQSPRHLIKEKRETATLKCYPIPRHDTVYWYQQGPGQDPQFLISFYEKMQSDKGSIPDRFSAQQFSDYHSELNMSSLELGDSALYFCASSPPGQSYEQYFGPGTRLTVT.

This clone was detected a few times. This chain links TRBV13 with TRBJ2-2; TRBD2 might be the D (5 bases). The CDR3 extends over 17 amino acids. Germline assignment: CDR1 PRHDT and CDR2 FYEKMQ (reference sequence). The V end was cut by 2 bases, the J end by 4 bases, with 17 bases between. CDR3 loop: CASSLQESGGGTGELFF. The CDR3 region has the DNA TGTGCCAGCAGCTTACAGGAAAGTGGAGGTGGCACCGGGGAGCTGTTTTTT.

The CDR3 loop is CATSRVLGRGPSNTEAFF. The CDR3 DNA reads TGTGCCACCAGCAGAGTCTTGGGGAGGGGTCCCTCGAACACTGAAGCTTTCTTT. The chain couples TRBV15 to TRBJ1-1; tentative D call: TRBD1 (5 bases). Trimming cost V 1 base and J 1 base, with 19 bases left between them. CDR1 LNHNV and CDR2 YYDKDF come from the germline V gene (reference sequence). This CDR3 has 18 amino acids. Full variable domain (rest looked up from reference TRBV15 and TRBJ1-1): DAMVIQNPRYQVTQFGKPVTLSCSQTLNHNVMYWYQQKSSQAPKLLFHYYDKDFNNEADTPDNFQSRRPNTSFCFLDIRSPGLGDTAMYLCATSRVLGRGPSNTEAFFGQGTRLTVV.

The CDR3 region is CASSLDGDTQYF. The CDR3 DNA sequence: TGTGCCAGCAGCTTAGACGGGGATACGCAGTATTTT. The rearrangement links TRBV7-9 to TRBJ2-3, with D unclear. V gave up 1 base and J gave up 6 bases, with 5 bases separating them. This CDR3 contains 12 residues. The germline gives CDR1 SEHNR, CDR2 FQNEAQ (reference sequence).

The chain uses TRBV6-5 and TRBJ1-1, with TRBD1 as a possible D gene (5 bases). The CDR3 is made up of 13 amino acids. Between the trimmed V and J ends, which lost 6 bases and 8 bases, there was a span of 16 bases. Germline V lookup: CDR1 MNHEY, CDR2 SVGAGI. For the CDR3, the DNA is TGTGCCAGCAGGCAATTGGGGCCACCCGAAGCTTTCTTT. Residues: CASRQLGPPEAFF.

This sequence joins TRBV19 and TRBJ2-3, with 11 bases identical to TRBD2. The CDR3 length is 18 residues. Germline V gene lookup returns CDR1 LNHDA and CDR2 SQIVND (reference sequence). The trim removed 0 bases at V and 6 bases at J, leaving 11 bases unmatched. The CDR3 region is CASSIDKTTSGVGDTQYF. The CDR3 DNA is TGTGCCAGTAGTATAGATAAGACGACTAGCGGGGTAGGTGATACGCAGTATTTT.

V gene TRBV13 combines with J gene TRBJ2-7; D gene ambiguous. V was shortened by 5 bases and J by 0 bases, with 17 bases between the two germline ends. CDR1 and CDR2 from the germline V gene are PRHDT and FYEKMQ (reference sequence). The CDR3 has 16 amino acids. CDR3 loop: CASSRDSRFFSYEQYF. The CDR3 coding sequence is TGTGCCAGCAGCAGAGATTCCCGCTTCTTCTCCTACGAGCAGTACTTC. The full variable domain, rest sourced from reference TRBV13 and TRBJ2-7, is AAGVIQSPRHLIKEKRETATLKCYPIPRHDTVYWYQQGPGQDPQFLISFYEKMQSDKGSIPDRFSAQQFSDYHSELNMSSLELGDSALYFCASSRDSRFFSYEQYFGPGTRLTVT.

The V and J genes are TRBV27 and TRBJ1-1; 9 nucleotides match TRBD1. The germline gives CDR1 MNHEY, CDR2 SMNVEV (reference sequence). The CDR3 totals 13 residues. V was clipped by 6 bases and J by 5 bases; unmatched bases: 4. CDR3 in amino acids: CASRHRGQTEAFF. In DNA, the CDR3 is TGTGCCAGCAGGCACAGGGGGCAGACTGAAGCTTTCTTT.